This section outlines one TCR beta chain sequence together with its context. The target antigen is unknown. This entry belongs to a study of cytomegalovirus exposure and HLA in healthy donors. Study-level results: Cytomegalovirus-associated status was assigned to some 180 TCR beta chains. Reports credit the classifier with highly specific, highly sensitive diagnosis of cytomegalovirus status. In vitro assays verified that a few CMV-associated chains recognized CMV antigens specifically.

Sequencing was performed with immunoSEQ multiplex PCR; in TCRdb, only in-frame clones are kept and a portion is missing. The sample yields some 310,000 clones, 88% seen once. Germline lookup yields CDR1 SGHVS and CDR2 FNYEAQ. After removal of 1 base from V and 3 bases from J, the junction contained 5 bases not matched to a gene. This CDR3 has 15 residues. The source material was PBMCs. This chain connects TRBV7-6 to TRBJ2-7; 8 bases map to TRBD2. The receptor was derived from a man aged 25-40 years in good health and CMV-seronegative. CDR3 bases: TGTGCCAGCAGCTTAGGGCGGGGGGCGTTCTACGAGCAGTACTTC. It is translated as CASSLGRGAFYEQYF.